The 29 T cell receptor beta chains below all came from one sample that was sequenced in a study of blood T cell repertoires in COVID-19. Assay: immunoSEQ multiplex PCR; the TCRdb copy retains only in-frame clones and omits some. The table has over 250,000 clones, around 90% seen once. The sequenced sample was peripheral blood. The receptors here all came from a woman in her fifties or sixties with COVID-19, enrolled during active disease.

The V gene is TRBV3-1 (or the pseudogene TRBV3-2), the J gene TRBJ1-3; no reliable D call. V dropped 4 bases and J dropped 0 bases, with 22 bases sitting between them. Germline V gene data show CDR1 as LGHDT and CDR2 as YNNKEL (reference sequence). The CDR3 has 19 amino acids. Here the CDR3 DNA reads TGTGCCAGCAGCCCATCTCACCCCCAGCTGCGGGGCTCTGGAAACACCATATATTTT. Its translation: CASSPSHPQLRGSGNTIYF.

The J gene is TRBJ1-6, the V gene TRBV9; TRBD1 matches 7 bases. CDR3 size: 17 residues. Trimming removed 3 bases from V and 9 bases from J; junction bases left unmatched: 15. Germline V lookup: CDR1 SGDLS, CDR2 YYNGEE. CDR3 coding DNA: TGTGCCAGCAGCGCCAACAGGGGAAATACGCATAGTTCACCCCTCCACTTT. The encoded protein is CASSANRGNTHSSPLHF.

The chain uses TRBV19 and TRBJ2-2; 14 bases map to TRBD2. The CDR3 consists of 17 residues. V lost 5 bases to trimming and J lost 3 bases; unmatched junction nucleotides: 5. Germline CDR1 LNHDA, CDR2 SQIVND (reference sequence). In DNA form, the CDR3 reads TGTGCCAGTAGTCCCCTGGGACTAGCGGGAGACACCGGGGAGCTGTTTTTT. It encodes CASSPLGLAGDTGELFF.

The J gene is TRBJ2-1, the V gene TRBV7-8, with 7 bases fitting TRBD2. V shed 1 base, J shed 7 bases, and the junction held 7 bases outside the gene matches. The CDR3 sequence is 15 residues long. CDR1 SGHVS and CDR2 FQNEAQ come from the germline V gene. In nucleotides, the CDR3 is TGTGCCAGCAGCTTAGTCTGGGAGGGCCTTAATGAGCAGTTCTTC. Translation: CASSLVWEGLNEQFF.

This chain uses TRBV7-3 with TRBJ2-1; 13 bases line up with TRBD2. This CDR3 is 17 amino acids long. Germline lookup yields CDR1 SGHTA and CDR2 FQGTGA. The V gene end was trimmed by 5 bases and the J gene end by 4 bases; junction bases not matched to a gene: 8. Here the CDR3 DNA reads TGTGCCAGCAGCCCGCGTGGACTAGCGGGAGATTACAATGAGCAGTTCTTC. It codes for CASSPRGLAGDYNEQFF.

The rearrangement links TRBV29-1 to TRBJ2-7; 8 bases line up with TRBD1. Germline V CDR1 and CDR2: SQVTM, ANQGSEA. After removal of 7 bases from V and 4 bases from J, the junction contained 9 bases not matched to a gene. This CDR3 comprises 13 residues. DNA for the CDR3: TGCAGCGCCGAAAGACAGGGGAAGTACGAGCAGTACTTC. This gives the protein CSAERQGKYEQYF.

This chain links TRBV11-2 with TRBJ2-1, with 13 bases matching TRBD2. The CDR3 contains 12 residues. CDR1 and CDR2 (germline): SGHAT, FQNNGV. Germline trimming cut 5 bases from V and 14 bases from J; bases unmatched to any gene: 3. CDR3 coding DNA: TGTGCCAGCAGCCTGGGGACTAGCGGGGAGTTCTTC. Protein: CASSLGTSGEFF.

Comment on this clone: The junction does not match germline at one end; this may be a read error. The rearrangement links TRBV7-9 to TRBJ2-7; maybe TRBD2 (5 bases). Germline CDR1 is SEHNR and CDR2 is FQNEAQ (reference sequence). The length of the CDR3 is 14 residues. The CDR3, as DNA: TGTGCCAGCAGCATACTATTCCCCCCCGCCGGGAAAAACTTC. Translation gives CASSILFPPAGKNF.

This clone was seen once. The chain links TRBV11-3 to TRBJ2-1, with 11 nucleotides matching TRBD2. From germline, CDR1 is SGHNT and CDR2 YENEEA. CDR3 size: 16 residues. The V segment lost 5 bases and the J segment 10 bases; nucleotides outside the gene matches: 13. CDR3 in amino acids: CASSTQLAGEFSEQFF. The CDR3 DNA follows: TGTGCCAGCAGCACCCAACTAGCGGGAGAATTCAGCGAGCAGTTCTTC. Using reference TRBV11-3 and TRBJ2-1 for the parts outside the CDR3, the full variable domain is EAGVVQSPRYKIIEKKQPVAFWCNPISGHNTLYWYLQNLGQGPELLIRYENEEAVDDSQLPKDRFSAERLKGVDSTLKIQPAELGDSAVYLCASSTQLAGEFSEQFFGPGTRLTVL.

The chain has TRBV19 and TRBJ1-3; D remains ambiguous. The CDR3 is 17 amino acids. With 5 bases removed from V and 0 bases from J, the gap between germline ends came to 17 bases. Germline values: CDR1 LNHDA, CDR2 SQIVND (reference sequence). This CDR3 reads CASSLHKTTRSGNTIYF. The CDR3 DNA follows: TGTGCCAGTAGTCTACATAAGACTACCCGCTCTGGAAACACCATATATTTT.

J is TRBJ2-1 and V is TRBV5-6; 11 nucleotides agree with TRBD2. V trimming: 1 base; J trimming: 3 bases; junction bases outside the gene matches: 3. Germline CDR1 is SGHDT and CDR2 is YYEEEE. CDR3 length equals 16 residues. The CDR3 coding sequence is TGTGCCAGCAGCTTGTATGGGACTAGCGGCTACAATGAGCAGTTCTTC. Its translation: CASSLYGTSGYNEQFF.

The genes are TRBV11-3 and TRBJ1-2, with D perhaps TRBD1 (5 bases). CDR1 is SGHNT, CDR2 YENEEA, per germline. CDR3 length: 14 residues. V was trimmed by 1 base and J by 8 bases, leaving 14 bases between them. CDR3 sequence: CASSLGAAGLGYTF. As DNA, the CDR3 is TGTGCCAGCAGCTTAGGCGCCGCAGGGTTAGGCTACACCTTC.

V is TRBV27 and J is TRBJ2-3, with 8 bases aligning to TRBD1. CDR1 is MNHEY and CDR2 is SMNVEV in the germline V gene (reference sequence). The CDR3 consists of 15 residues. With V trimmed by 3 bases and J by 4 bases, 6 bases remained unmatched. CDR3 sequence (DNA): TGTGCCAGCAGTTTCTGGGACAGGTCCTCAGATACGCAGTATTTT. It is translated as CASSFWDRSSDTQYF.

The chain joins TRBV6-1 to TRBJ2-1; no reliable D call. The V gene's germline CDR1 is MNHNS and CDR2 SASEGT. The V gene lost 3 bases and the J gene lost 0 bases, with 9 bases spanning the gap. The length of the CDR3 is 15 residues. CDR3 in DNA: TGTGCCAGCAGTGACGACTCGCGCTCCTACAATGAGCAGTTCTTC. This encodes CASSDDSRSYNEQFF.

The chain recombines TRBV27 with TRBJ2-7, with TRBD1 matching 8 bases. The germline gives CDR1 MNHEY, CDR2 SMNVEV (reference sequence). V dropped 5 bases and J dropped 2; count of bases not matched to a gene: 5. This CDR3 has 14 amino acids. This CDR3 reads CASSKGQATYEQYF. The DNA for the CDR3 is TGTGCCAGCAGTAAGGGACAGGCGACCTACGAGCAGTACTTC.

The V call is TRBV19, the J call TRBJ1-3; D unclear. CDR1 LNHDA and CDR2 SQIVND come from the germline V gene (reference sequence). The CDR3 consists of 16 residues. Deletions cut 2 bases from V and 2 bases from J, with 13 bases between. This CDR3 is CASSIRRPVAGNTIYF. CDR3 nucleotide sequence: TGTGCCAGTAGTATAAGGAGGCCGGTAGCTGGAAACACCATATATTTT.

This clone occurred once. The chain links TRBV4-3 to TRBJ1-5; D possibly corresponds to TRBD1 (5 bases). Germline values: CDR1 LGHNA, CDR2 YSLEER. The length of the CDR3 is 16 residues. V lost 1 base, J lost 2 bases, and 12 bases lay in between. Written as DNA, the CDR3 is TGCGCCAGCAGCCAAGTCCAAGGGGCAGGCAATCAGCCCCAGCATTTT. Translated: CASSQVQGAGNQPQHF.

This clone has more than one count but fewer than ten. The CDR3 coding sequence is TGTGCCAGCAGTGAAGGGGCAGGCCCCCCCCTCGAGCAGTACTTC. This sequence encodes CASSEGAGPPLEQYF. The J gene is TRBJ2-7, the V gene TRBV2; D gene ambiguous. This CDR3 comprises 15 residues. V was pared by 1 base and J by 6 bases, with 16 bases between. Germline loops: CDR1 SNHLY, CDR2 FYNNEI.

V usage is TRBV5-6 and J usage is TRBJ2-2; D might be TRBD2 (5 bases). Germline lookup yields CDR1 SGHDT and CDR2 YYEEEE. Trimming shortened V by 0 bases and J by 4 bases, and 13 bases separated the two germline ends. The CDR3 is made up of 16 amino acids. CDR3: CASSLGWEEGTGELFF. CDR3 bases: TGTGCCAGCAGCTTGGGGTGGGAAGAGGGCACCGGGGAGCTGTTTTTT.

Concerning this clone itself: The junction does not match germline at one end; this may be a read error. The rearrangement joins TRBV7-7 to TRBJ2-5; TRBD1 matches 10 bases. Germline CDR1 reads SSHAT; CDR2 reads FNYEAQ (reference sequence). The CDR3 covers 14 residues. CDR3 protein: CASSSTGGGETQYF. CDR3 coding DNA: TGTGCTAGCAGCTCGACAGGGGGCGGGGAGACCCAGTACTTC. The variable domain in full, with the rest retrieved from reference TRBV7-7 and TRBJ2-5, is GAGVSQSPRYKVTKRGQDVTLRCDPISSHATLYWYQQALGQGPEFLTYFNYEAQPDKSGLPSDRFSAERPEGSISTLTIQRTEQRDSAMYRCASSSTGGGETQYFGPGTRLLVL.

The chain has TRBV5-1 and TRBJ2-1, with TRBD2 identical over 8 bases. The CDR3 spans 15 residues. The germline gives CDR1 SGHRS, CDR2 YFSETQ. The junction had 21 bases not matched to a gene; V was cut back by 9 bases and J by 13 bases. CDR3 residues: CATAVGGGIAGKQFF. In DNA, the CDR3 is TGCGCCACTGCGGTAGGGGGAGGGATAGCGGGAAAACAGTTCTTC.

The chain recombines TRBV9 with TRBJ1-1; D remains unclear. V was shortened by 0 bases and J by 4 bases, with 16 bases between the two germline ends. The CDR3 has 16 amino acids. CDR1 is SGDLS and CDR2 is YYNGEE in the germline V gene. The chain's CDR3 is CASSVAGNVGRTEAFF. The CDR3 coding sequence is TGTGCCAGCAGCGTAGCAGGCAATGTGGGTCGCACTGAAGCTTTCTTT.

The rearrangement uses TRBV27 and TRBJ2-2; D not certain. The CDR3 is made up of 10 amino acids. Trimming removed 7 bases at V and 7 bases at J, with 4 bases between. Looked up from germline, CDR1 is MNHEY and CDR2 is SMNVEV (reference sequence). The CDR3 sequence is CASTGGELFF. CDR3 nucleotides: TGTGCCAGCACCGGCGGGGAGCTGTTTTTT.

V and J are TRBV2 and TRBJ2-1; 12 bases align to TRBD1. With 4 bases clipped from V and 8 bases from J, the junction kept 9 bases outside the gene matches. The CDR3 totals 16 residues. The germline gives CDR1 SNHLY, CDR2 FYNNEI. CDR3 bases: TGTGCCAGCAGTGGCCCCGGGACAGGGGGCTATGATGAGCAGTTCTTC. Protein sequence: CASSGPGTGGYDEQFF.

In DNA form, the CDR3 reads TGTGCCAGCAGCCAAGAAACAGGGGGTCAAGAGACCCAGTACTTC. The encoded protein is CASSQETGGQETQYF. The chain combines TRBV4-2 with TRBJ2-5, with TRBD1 identical over 8 bases. Trimming took 0 bases from V and 2 from J; bases not matched to a gene: 2. Germline V gives CDR1 LGHNA, CDR2 YNFKEQ. This CDR3 comprises 15 residues.

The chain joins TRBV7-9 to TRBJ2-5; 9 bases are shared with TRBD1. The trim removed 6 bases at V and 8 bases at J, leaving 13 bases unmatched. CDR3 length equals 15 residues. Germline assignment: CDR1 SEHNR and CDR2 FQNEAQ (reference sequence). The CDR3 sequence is CASSLTTGQGITQYF. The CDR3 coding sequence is TGTGCCAGCAGTTTAACCACCGGACAGGGGATAACCCAGTACTTC.

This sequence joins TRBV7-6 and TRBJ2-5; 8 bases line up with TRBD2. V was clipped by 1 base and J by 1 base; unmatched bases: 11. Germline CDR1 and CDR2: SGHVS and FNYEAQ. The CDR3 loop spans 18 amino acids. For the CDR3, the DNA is TGTGCCAGCAGCTTAGTGGGGTACAGCGGGAGAGGCCAAGAGACCCAGTACTTC. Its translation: CASSLVGYSGRGQETQYF.

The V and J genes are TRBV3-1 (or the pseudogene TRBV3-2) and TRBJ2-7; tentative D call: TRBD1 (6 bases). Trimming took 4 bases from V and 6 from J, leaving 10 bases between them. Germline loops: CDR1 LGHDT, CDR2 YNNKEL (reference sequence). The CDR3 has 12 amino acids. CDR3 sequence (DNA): TGTGCCAGCAGCCCCACCAGGGGCGAGCAGTACTTC. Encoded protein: CASSPTRGEQYF.

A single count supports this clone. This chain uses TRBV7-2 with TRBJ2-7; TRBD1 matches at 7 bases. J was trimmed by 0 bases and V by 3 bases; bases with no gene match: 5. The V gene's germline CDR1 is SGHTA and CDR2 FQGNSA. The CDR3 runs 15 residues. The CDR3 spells CASSFEGAPSYEQYF. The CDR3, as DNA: TGTGCCAGCAGCTTCGAGGGGGCCCCCTCCTACGAGCAGTACTTC.